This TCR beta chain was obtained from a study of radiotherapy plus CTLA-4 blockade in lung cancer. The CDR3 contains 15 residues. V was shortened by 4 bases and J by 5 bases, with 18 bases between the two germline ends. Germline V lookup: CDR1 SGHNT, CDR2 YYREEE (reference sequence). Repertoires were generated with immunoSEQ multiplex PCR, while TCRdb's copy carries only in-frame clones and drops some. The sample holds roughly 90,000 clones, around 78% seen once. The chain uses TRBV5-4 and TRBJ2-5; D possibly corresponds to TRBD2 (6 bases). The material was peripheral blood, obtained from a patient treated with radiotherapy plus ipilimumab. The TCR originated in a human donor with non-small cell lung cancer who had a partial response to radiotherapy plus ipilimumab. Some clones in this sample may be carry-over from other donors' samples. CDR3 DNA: TGTGCCAGCAGCACGGGAGTTCCGGGGCGGGAGACCCAGTACTTC. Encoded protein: CASSTGVPGRETQYF.